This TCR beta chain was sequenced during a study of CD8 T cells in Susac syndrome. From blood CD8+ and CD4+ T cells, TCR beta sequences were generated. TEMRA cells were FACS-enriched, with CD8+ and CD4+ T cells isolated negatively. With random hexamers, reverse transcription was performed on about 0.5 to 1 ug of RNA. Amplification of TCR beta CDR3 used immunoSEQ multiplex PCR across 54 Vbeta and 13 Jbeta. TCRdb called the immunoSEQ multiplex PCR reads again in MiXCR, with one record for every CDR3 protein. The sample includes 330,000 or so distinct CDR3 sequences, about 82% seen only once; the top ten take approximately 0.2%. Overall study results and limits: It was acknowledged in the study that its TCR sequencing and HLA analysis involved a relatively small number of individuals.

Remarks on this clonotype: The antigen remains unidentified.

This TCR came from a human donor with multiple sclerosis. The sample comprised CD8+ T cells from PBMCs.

This CDR3 reads CASSHSPHYGYTF. CDR3 coding DNA: TGTGCCAGCAGTCATTCCCCGCACTATGGCTACACCTTC. The V and J genes are TRBV12-3 or TRBV12-4 and TRBJ1-2; unclear D gene. V was shortened by 5 bases and J by 3 bases, with 10 bases between the two germline ends. The CDR3 is made up of 13 amino acids.